These T cell receptor beta chains were read from a single sample in a study of cytomegalovirus exposure and HLA in healthy donors. Sequenced by immunoSEQ multiplex PCR; TCRdb stores in-frame clones only, minus some. The table includes approximately 150,000 clones, approximately 88% detected once. Material for sequencing was PBMCs. Receptors originate from a young man in good health and CMV-seropositive. Each CDR3 is given with its conserved first and last residue. The D gene is left open where the match is weak. The size field is filled for only some rows; it gives once, few, many or a size class.

cdr3_aa: CASSPGLAEQFF
cdr3_nt: TGCGCCAGCAGCCCGGGACTAGCTGAGCAGTTCTTC
clone_size: NA
cdr3_length: 12
d_call: TRBD2
j_call: TRBJ2-1
v_call: TRBV5-1

cdr3_aa: CASSSPAGRKNQPQHF
cdr3_nt: TGTGCCAGCAGCTCCCCCGCGGGCAGAAAGAATCAGCCCCAGCATTTT
clone_size: NA
cdr3_length: 16
d_call: NA
j_call: TRBJ1-5
v_call: TRBV28

cdr3_aa: CASSTRTGQAYGYTF
cdr3_nt: TGTGCCAGCAGTACTCGGACAGGACAAGCCTATGGCTACACCTTC
clone_size: NA
cdr3_length: 15
d_call: TRBD1
j_call: TRBJ1-2
v_call: TRBV6-1

cdr3_aa: CAWSVDGGYSYGYTF
cdr3_nt: TGTGCCTGGAGTGTTGACGGGGGGTATTCCTATGGCTACACCTTC
clone_size: NA
cdr3_length: 15
d_call: NA
j_call: TRBJ1-2
v_call: TRBV30

cdr3_aa: CASSFTSGELFF
cdr3_nt: TGCGCCAGCAGCTTCACGAGCGGGGAGCTGTTTTTT
clone_size: NA
cdr3_length: 12
d_call: NA
j_call: TRBJ2-2
v_call: TRBV5-1

cdr3_aa: CASRLGQSTGELFF
cdr3_nt: TGCGCCAGCAGACTAGGACAGAGCACCGGGGAGCTGTTTTTT
clone_size: NA
cdr3_length: 14
d_call: NA
j_call: TRBJ2-2
v_call: TRBV10-1

cdr3_aa: CAWSPGSTDTQYF
cdr3_nt: TGTGCCTGGAGCCCAGGATCGACAGATACGCAGTATTTT
clone_size: NA
cdr3_length: 13
d_call: NA
j_call: TRBJ2-3
v_call: TRBV30

cdr3_aa: CASSFITGKNEQFF
cdr3_nt: TGTGCCAGCAGCTTTATCACAGGGAAGAATGAGCAGTTCTTC
clone_size: few
cdr3_length: 14
d_call: NA
j_call: TRBJ2-1
v_call: TRBV7-9

cdr3_aa: CATVRPRGTSDFHEQFF
cdr3_nt: TGTGCCACAGTGAGGCCAAGGGGGACTAGCGATTTCCATGAGCAGTTCTTC
clone_size: NA
cdr3_length: 17
d_call: TRBD2
j_call: TRBJ2-1
v_call: TRBV7-2

cdr3_aa: CASRDGGAFF
cdr3_nt: TGTGCCAGCAGAGACGGCGGGGCTTTCTTT
clone_size: NA
cdr3_length: 10
d_call: NA
j_call: TRBJ1-1
v_call: TRBV6-1

cdr3_aa: CASSEERRLAGKRNEQFF
cdr3_nt: TGTGCCAGCAGTGAAGAAAGGAGACTAGCGGGAAAAAGGAATGAGCAGTTCTTC
clone_size: NA
cdr3_length: 18
d_call: TRBD2
j_call: TRBJ2-1
v_call: TRBV6-1

cdr3_aa: CASRVGPGGNEQFF
cdr3_nt: TGTGCCAGCAGGGTGGGCCCGGGAGGGAATGAGCAGTTCTTC
clone_size: NA
cdr3_length: 14
d_call: TRBD2
j_call: TRBJ2-1
v_call: TRBV9

cdr3_aa: CASSLKQGSLAYSNQPQHF
cdr3_nt: TGTGCCAGCAGCCTGAAACAGGGGAGTCTGGCCTATAGCAATCAGCCCCAGCATTTT
clone_size: NA
cdr3_length: 19
d_call: TRBD1
j_call: TRBJ1-5
v_call: TRBV11-2

cdr3_aa: CASSVFLEGSNEQFF
cdr3_nt: TGTGCCAGCAGCGTATTCTTGGAGGGTAGCAATGAGCAGTTCTTC
clone_size: NA
cdr3_length: 15
d_call: NA
j_call: TRBJ2-1
v_call: TRBV9

cdr3_aa: CASGDPGLAEETQYF
cdr3_nt: TGTGCCAGCGGGGATCCGGGACTAGCGGAAGAGACCCAGTACTTC
clone_size: NA
cdr3_length: 15
d_call: TRBD2
j_call: TRBJ2-5
v_call: TRBV6-5

cdr3_aa: CASTLSTGNYGYTF
cdr3_nt: TGTGCCAGCACCCTATCCACAGGGAACTATGGCTACACCTTC
clone_size: NA
cdr3_length: 14
d_call: NA
j_call: TRBJ1-2
v_call: TRBV28

cdr3_aa: CASSLIPYGYTF
cdr3_nt: TGTGCCAGCAGTTTAATTCCTTATGGCTACACCTTC
clone_size: NA
cdr3_length: 12
d_call: NA
j_call: TRBJ1-2
v_call: TRBV28

cdr3_aa: CASGEYSRYNEQFF
cdr3_nt: TGTGCCAGTGGGGAGTATAGCAGATACAATGAGCAGTTCTTC
clone_size: once
cdr3_length: 14
d_call: NA
j_call: TRBJ2-1
v_call: TRBV19

cdr3_aa: CASSSHMNTEAFF
cdr3_nt: TGTGCCAGCAGTTCTCACATGAACACTGAAGCTTTCTTT
clone_size: NA
cdr3_length: 13
d_call: NA
j_call: TRBJ1-1
v_call: TRBV28